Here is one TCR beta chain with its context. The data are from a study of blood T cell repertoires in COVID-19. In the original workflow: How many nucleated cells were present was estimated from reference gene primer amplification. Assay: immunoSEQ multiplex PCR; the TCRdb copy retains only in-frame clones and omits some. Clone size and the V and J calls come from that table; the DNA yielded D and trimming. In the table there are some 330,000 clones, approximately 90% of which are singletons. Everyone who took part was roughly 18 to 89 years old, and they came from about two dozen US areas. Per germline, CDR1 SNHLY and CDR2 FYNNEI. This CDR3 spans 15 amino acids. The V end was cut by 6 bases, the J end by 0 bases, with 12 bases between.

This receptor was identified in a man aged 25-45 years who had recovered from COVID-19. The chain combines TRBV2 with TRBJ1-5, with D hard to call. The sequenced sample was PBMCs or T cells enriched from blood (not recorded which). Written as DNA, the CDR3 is TGTGCCAGCAGCCTCGGACGGGATAGCAATCAGCCCCAGCATTTT. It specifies CASSLGRDSNQPQHF.